There are many counts of the clone carrying this TCR beta chain. Its antigen is not identified. The time point here: persistent/refractory GD, antithyroid drugs over 5 years with positive TRAb. The authors made the TCR library using RNA they extracted from PBMCs. Clinicians diagnosed Graves' disease using American Thyroid Association guidelines. The peripheral blood volume drawn was 8.5 to 9 milliliters, and it was collected into EDTA tubes. Relying on iRepertoire HTBI primers and Arm-PCR of CDR3 regions, the team built TCR beta libraries. TCRdb re-called the multiplex PCR reads through MiXCR, storing one row per CDR3 protein. The table records under 450,000 distinct CDR3 sequences, about 20% of them present only once. This sample was included in a study of regulatory T cells in long-lasting Graves disease. Study outcomes and limitations: Compared with new cases, persistent Graves' patients showed reduced TCR diversity. Sharing of public clonotypes was greater in persistent patients (approximately 2,700) than in new patients (roughly 1,000).

J gave up 0 bases and V 3 bases, and 2 bases lay outside the gene matches. CDR1 and CDR2 (germline): KGHDR, SFDVKD. The CDR3 runs 15 residues. The receptor was isolated from a female donor with Graves disease. The source was peripheral blood mononuclear cells (PBMCs), collected when the disease was refractory, from a patient treated with antithyroid drugs. This chain joins TRBV24-1 and TRBJ1-2, with 8 bases aligning to TRBD1. The CDR3 nucleotides are TGTGCCACCAGTGATGGGACAGGCACTAACTATGGCTACACCTTC. Protein sequence: CATSDGTGTNYGYTF.